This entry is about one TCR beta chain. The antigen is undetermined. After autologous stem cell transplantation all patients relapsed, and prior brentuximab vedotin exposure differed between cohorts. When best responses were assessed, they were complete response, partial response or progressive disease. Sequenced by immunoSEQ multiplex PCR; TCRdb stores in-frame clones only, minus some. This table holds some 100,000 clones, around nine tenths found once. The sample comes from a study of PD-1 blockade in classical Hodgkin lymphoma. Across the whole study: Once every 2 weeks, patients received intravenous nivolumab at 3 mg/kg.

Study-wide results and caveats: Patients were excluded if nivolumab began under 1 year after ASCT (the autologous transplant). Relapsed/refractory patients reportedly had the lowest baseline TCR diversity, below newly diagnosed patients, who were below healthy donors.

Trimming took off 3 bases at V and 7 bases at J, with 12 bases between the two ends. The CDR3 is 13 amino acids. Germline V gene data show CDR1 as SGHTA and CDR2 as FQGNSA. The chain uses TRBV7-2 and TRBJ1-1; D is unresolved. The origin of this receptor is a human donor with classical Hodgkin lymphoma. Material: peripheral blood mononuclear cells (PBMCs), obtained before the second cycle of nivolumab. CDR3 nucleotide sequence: TGTGCCAGCAGCTTGTGGACTCACATTGAAGCTTTCTTT. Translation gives CASSLWTHIEAFF.